This entry lists 8 T cell receptor beta chains sequenced from one sample in a study of cytomegalovirus exposure and HLA in healthy donors. The study ran its PCR with 60 Vbeta and 13 Jbeta primers. The data were produced by immunoSEQ multiplex PCR, yet TCRdb's version contains in-frame clones alone and is incomplete. The data contain about 100,000 clones, 60% to 75% of them singletons. The sample comprised PBMCs. The receptors here all came from a woman between 35 and 50 years old in good health and CMV-seronegative.

The CDR3 DNA follows: TGTGCCAGCAGGTCGCTAGCGGTGAACACAGATACGCAGTATTTT. Translation gives CASRSLAVNTDTQYF. The chain combines TRBV6-6 with TRBJ2-3, with 7 positions matching TRBD2. Germline CDR1 is MNHNY and CDR2 is SVGAGI (reference sequence). The CDR3 has 15 residues. Unmatched junction bases numbered 8, after V lost 6 bases and J lost 2 bases.

This chain uses TRBV5-8 with TRBJ2-5; D call uncertain. Germline V gene sequence: CDR1 SGHTS, CDR2 YDEGEE. This CDR3 is built from 16 residues. V lost 4 bases to trimming and J lost 3 bases, with 19 bases between them. CDR3 residues: CASSPLGSLEKETQYF. The CDR3 coding sequence is TGTGCCAGCAGCCCCCTCGGGTCATTGGAAAAAGAGACCCAGTACTTC.

This clone appeared a few times. The junction and the germline gene differ at one end; a read error may be behind it. The chain employs TRBV7-7 and TRBJ1-3; 8 nucleotides align to TRBD1. The germline V gene encodes CDR1 SSHAT and CDR2 FNYEAQ (reference sequence). The CDR3 contains 16 residues. CDR3 region: CASSLVTGGSGNTIYF. The DNA for the CDR3 is TGTGCTAGCAGCTTAGTCACAGGGGGCTCTGGAAACACCATATATTTT.

This clone was observed once. The gene calls are TRBV9 and TRBJ2-7, with a tentative D call TRBD2 (5 bases). Germline lookup yields CDR1 SGDLS and CDR2 YYNGEE. The ends were cut back, 4 bases at V and 2 bases at J, with 19 bases in the middle. This CDR3 contains 16 residues. CDR3 residues: CASSPRVGGGAYEQYF. The CDR3 nucleotides read TGTGCCAGCAGCCCCCGGGTTGGAGGTGGGGCCTACGAGCAGTACTTC. The variable domain in full, completed from reference TRBV9 and TRBJ2-7, reads DSGVTQTPKHLITATGQRVTLRCSPRSGDLSVYWYQQSLDQGLQFLIQYYNGEERAKGNILERFSAQQFPDLHSELNLSSLELGDSALYFCASSPRVGGGAYEQYFGPGTRLTVT.

The chain joins TRBV4-3 to TRBJ2-2; 9 bases are a match to TRBD1. In germline, CDR1 is LGHNA, CDR2 YSLEER. V lost 0 bases to trimming and J lost 2 bases; unmatched junction nucleotides: 7. The CDR3 loop spans 18 amino acids. This CDR3 is CASSQEMTGGGNTGELFF. As DNA, the CDR3 is TGCGCCAGCAGCCAAGAAATGACAGGGGGGGGTAACACCGGGGAGCTGTTTTTT.

The chain employs TRBV28 and TRBJ2-2; D possibly corresponds to TRBD2 (5 bases). In germline, CDR1 is MDHEN, CDR2 SYDVKM. This CDR3 contains 16 residues. Trimming took 1 base from V and 5 from J, leaving 14 bases between them. The CDR3: CASSLSAGLGTGELFF. DNA of the CDR3: TGTGCCAGCAGTTTATCGGCGGGTCTGGGGACCGGGGAGCTGTTTTTT.

This sequence joins TRBV5-4 and TRBJ1-6, with TRBD1 as a possible D gene (6 bases). V was pared by 4 bases and J by 13 bases, with 24 bases between. The germline gives CDR1 SGHNT, CDR2 YYREEE (reference sequence). CDR3 length equals 16 residues. Here the CDR3 DNA reads TGTGCCAGCAGCCCAGGCGGTGGGGGCCAGATCTCCCCCCTCCACTTT. Amino acid sequence: CASSPGGGGQISPLHF.

The chain carries TRBV25-1 and TRBJ2-2, with a tentative D call TRBD2 (6 bases). The CDR3 contains 16 residues. Germline V lookup: CDR1 MGHDK, CDR2 SYGVNS. V was pared by 2 bases and J by 1 base, with 11 bases between. Written as DNA, the CDR3 is TGTGCCAGCAGTGAAGTCGGGGGACGGAACACCGGGGAGCTGTTTTTT. It translates to CASSEVGGRNTGELFF.